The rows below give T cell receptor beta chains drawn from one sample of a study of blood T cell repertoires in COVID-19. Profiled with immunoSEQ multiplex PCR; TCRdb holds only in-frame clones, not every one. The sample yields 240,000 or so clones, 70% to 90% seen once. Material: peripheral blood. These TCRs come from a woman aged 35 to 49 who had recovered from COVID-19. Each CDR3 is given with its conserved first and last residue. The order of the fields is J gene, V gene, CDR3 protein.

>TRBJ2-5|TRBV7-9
CASSPGLAGTETQYF
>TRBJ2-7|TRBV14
CASSPAPGQDRPYEQYF
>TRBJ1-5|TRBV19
CASSVPGTVGNQPQHF
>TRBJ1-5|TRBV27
CASSLLGQGPSWAQHF
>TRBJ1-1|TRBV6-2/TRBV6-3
CASSYWGQAPNTEAFF
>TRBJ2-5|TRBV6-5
CASSPRTRGETQYF
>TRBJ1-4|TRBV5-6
CASSLWRGAAWDEKLFF
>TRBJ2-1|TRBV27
CASSLRPDRGHNEQFF
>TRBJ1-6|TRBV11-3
CASSRGWAALGSPLHF
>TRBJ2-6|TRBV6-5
CASSYQGRAGANVLTF
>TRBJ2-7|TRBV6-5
CASSYSRGPSYEQYF
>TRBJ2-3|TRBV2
CASSEAQGLPGTDTQYF
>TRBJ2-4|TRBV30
CAWSVPRGIQYF
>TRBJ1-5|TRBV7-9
CASSLGGVQPQHF
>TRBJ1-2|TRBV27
CASRGGGRVYGYTF
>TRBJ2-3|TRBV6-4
CASSDNTLAEVSTDTQYF
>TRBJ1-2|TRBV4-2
CASSQAGYDAYGYTF
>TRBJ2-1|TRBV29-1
CSAPGRGRYNEQFF
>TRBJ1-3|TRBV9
CASNGQATSGNTIYF
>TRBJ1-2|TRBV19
CASKGGGRGYGYTF
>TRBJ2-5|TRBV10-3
CAIKASEGETQYF
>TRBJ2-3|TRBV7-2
CASSLVAARRTDTQYF
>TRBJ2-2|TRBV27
CASSLLDRGEAGELFF
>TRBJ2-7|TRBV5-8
CASRPPGAREQYF
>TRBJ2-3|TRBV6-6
CASSPGRAVTDTQYF
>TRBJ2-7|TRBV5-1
CASSPVGSYEQYF
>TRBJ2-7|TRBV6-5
CASSYSSGGPDFGQYF
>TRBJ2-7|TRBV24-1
CATSDGQGAAYEQYF
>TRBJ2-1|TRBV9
CASSVAPTSGASSYNEQFF
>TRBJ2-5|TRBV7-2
CASSDSGTGGWETQYF
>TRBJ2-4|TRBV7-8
CASAKYRVPGDLRAKNIQYF
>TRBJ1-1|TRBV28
CASSWEGGPPGRTEAFF
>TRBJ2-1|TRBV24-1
CATSDFGTGPYNEQFF
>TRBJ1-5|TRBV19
CASSTGGRNQPQHF
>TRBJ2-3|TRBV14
CASSQPLGTLTDTQYF
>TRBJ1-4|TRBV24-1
CATSDRRGGKLFF
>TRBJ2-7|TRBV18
CASSSPGTYEQYF
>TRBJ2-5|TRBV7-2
CASSLARSGGSETQYF
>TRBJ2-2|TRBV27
CASSPGFNTGELFF
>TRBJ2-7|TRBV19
CASSNPSGGEQYF
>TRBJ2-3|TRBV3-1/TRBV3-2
CASSQRDRGSTDTQYF
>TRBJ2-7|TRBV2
CASSARGGPPGEQYF
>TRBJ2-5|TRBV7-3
CASSLTASGRGETQYF
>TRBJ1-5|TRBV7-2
CASSLRDQPQHF
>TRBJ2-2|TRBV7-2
CASRPDSGSRAGELFF
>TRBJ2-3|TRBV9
CASSVGGLAGSDTQYF
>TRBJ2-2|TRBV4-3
CASSREGGGELFF
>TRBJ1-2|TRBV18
CASSPPAGIGYTF
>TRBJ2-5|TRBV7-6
CASSPRGPQETQYF
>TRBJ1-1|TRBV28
CASSLALPMNTEAFF
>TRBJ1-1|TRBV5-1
CASSPGQVNTEAFF
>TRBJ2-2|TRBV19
CASSKGAGELFF
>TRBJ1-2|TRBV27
CASRGGLAYGYTF
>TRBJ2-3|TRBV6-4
CASSEAGLGTDTQYF
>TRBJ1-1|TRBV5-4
CASRPRTGAVNTEAFF
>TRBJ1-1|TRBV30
CAWSPGLEAFF
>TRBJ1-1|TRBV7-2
CASSLGRGAFTEAFF